This T cell receptor (beta chain) was documented in a study of shared clonotypes between healthy human individuals. About the research overall: The cohort had a couple of women and three men, ages 18 to 49. Study-wide results and limits: Compared with clonotypes that all four donors shared, non-shared clonotypes had lower generation probabilities.

In its sample, this clone was seen a few times. Antigen: not known. Generated by immunoSEQ multiplex PCR, the TCRdb table keeps only in-frame clones and is missing some. The sample yields roughly 330,000 clones, around 72% seen once. Germline assignment: CDR1 MNHEY and CDR2 SMNVEV (reference sequence). Trimming stripped 3 bases from V and 6 bases from J, with 22 bases between. The CDR3 sequence is 17 residues long. The donor population consisted of healthy HIV-negative adults with no recent acute infections or vaccinations. The sample was memory CD4+ T cells sorted from blood. Subset: CD45RA-negative fraction. This clonotype originated in a young man in good health. The gene calls are TRBV27 and TRBJ2-3; the D gene is possibly TRBD2 (6 bases). CDR3 protein: CASSFWGVQGPTDTQYF. The CDR3 DNA follows: TGTGCCAGCAGTTTTTGGGGGGTCCAGGGCCCCACGGATACGCAGTATTTT.